A single sample gave rise to the 17 T cell receptor beta chains below, sequenced in a study of T-cell reconstitution after alpha-beta-depleted transplantation in children (dated by TCRdb to 2015 to 2016). The method was PCR. The sequencer was an Illumina HiSeq 2500. Molecular barcoding was employed in the preparation of TCR libraries, with unique molecular identifiers being used to normalize TCRbeta repertoire quantification. Starting from the raw public reads, TCRdb applied fastp trimming at Q25, assembled clones with MiXCR and retained in-frame beta chains. Each entry is one CDR3 protein sequence, shown with its most common DNA and genes. This sample comprises about 980,000 distinct CDR3 sequences, less than 30% of them detected only once. 25% to 35% of the sample rests with the top ten. The treatment or condition label corresponds to: allogeneic hematopoietic cell transplantation with graft depleted of TCRalphabeta T cells and CD19 B cells.

The specimen was PBMCs, mostly from graft donor cells, collected 360 days after TCRalphabeta/CD19-depleted stem cell transplant. Receptor source: a boy less than two years old who had a stem cell transplant for SCID, so the T cells may come from the graft donor.

The V gene is TRBV12-3 or TRBV12-4, the J gene TRBJ1-3, with 9 nucleotides matching TRBD1. V was pared by 3 bases and J by 4 bases, with 7 bases of the junction left unmatched. The CDR3 is 16 residues long. CDR3 nucleotide sequence: TGTGCCAGCAGTTTCGGACAGGGGACATCGGGAAACACCATATATTTT. It is translated as CASSFGQGTSGNTIYF.

This clonotype was detected a few times. This sequence joins TRBV20-1 and TRBJ2-1, with a possible D match to TRBD2 (6 bases). Trimming took 0 bases from V and 6 from J, leaving 12 bases between them. From germline, CDR1 is DFQATT and CDR2 SNEGSKA (reference sequence). This CDR3 has 14 residues. CDR3 sequence reads: CSARDLGTSNEQFF. For the CDR3, the DNA is TGCAGTGCTAGAGATCTTGGGACTTCCAATGAGCAGTTCTTC.

The rearrangement joins TRBV29-1 to TRBJ2-5; 9 bases line up with TRBD1. V was clipped by 6 bases and J by 4 bases; unmatched bases: 9. The CDR3 loop spans 14 amino acids. CDR1 and CDR2 from the germline V gene are SQVTM and ANQGSEA. In DNA form, the CDR3 reads TGCAGCGTCCCGGGACAGGGAGGTGGAGAGACCCAGTACTTC. Translated: CSVPGQGGGETQYF.

The chain uses TRBV29-1 and TRBJ2-5; D is perhaps TRBD1 (5 bases). CDR1 is SQVTM, CDR2 ANQGSEA, per germline. CDR3 length: 12 residues. Trimming pared 5 bases from V and 3 bases from J, leaving 10 bases between. The CDR3 region is CSVLQEKETQYF. CDR3 DNA: TGCAGCGTTTTACAGGAGAAAGAGACCCAGTACTTC.

The CDR3 region is CASSLAGSGGGLNIQYF. The CDR3 DNA follows: TGTGCCAGCAGTTTAGCGGGGAGCGGGGGGGGTTTAAACATTCAGTACTTC. The chain combines TRBV12-3 or TRBV12-4 with TRBJ2-4; 10 positions match TRBD2. After removal of 0 bases from V and 6 bases from J, the junction contained 8 bases not matched to a gene. This CDR3 is built from 17 residues.

Only a few counts were recorded for this clonotype. The chain couples TRBV12-3 or TRBV12-4 to TRBJ2-2, with D maybe TRBD2 (7 bases). Trimming stripped 3 bases from V and 3 bases from J, with 14 bases between. This CDR3 has 16 residues. CDR3 amino acids: CASSFSGGSYTGELFF. The DNA of the CDR3 is TGTGCCAGCAGTTTCTCGGGGGGCTCTTACACCGGGGAGCTGTTTTTT.

This clonotype was observed a few times. The genes are TRBV12-3 or TRBV12-4 and TRBJ2-1; D not resolved. Deletions cut 3 bases from V and 8 bases from J, with 5 bases between. The CDR3 is made up of 11 amino acids. The CDR3 coding sequence is TGTGCCAGCAGTTTTTACGATGAGCAGTTCTTC. Translated: CASSFYDEQFF.

This clonotype showed up many times. CDR3 region: CASSGTGKGEETQYF. The CDR3 nucleotides read TGTGCCAGCAGCGGGACAGGGAAAGGGGAAGAGACCCAGTACTTC. The chain is built from TRBV5-6 and TRBJ2-5; 9 bases are a match to TRBD1. The CDR3 runs 15 residues. The V and J ends lost 4 bases and 3 bases, in that order; junction bases with no gene match: 7. CDR1 and CDR2 from the germline V gene are SGHDT and YYEEEE. Variable domain in full (rest from reference TRBV5-6 and TRBJ2-5): DAGVTQSPTHLIKTRGQQVTLRCSPKSGHDTVSWYQQALGQGPQFIFQYYEEEERQRGNFPDRFSGHQFPNYSSELNVNALLLGDSALYLCASSGTGKGEETQYFGPGTRLLVL.

The chain carries TRBV7-2 and TRBJ1-1; D remains ambiguous. From germline, CDR1 is SGHTA and CDR2 FQGNSA. The ends were cut back, 2 bases at V and 0 bases at J, with 19 bases in the middle. This CDR3 is 18 amino acids long. The CDR3 sequence is CASSLRPYIVNMNTEAFF. The CDR3 nucleotides are TGTGCCAGCAGCTTACGCCCCTACATTGTTAACATGAACACTGAAGCTTTCTTT.

The count of this clonotype is one. This chain joins TRBV4-1 and TRBJ2-3; the D gene is possibly TRBD1 (7 bases). CDR1 and CDR2 (germline): MGHRA, YSYEKL. Between the trimmed V and J ends, which lost 1 base and 6 bases, there was a span of 14 bases. There are 15 residues in the CDR3. As DNA, the CDR3 is TGCGCCAGCAGCCAAGCCACCAGGGGGGTGGATACGCAGTATTTT. Protein: CASSQATRGVDTQYF.

This clonotype was observed a few times. The V and J genes are TRBV18 and TRBJ1-1; the D is unclear. This CDR3 has 13 residues. The germline gives CDR1 KGHSH, CDR2 LQKENI. Trimming cost V 2 bases and J 8 bases, with 12 bases left between them. CDR3 DNA: TGTGCCAGCTCACCAACCCGGGTCGTCGAAGCTTTCTTT. Protein: CASSPTRVVEAFF.

This clonotype was detected a few times. The chain recombines TRBV7-6 with TRBJ2-1, with 7 nucleotides matching TRBD1. The CDR3 is made up of 19 amino acids. Germline V gene data show CDR1 as SGHVS and CDR2 as FNYEAQ. V shed 4 bases, J shed 4 bases, and the junction held 19 bases outside the gene matches. CDR3 region: CASSSRGQGTLSPYNEQFF. CDR3 DNA sequence: TGTGCCAGCAGCTCGAGGGGGCAGGGAACCCTCTCCCCTTACAATGAGCAGTTCTTC.

This sequence joins TRBV12-3 or TRBV12-4 and TRBJ2-2; D is unclear. This CDR3 region has 14 residues. Trimming left V 6 bases short and J 3 bases short, with 11 bases between. The CDR3 DNA follows: TGTGCCAGCAGCCCCGTCGGGTACACCGGGGAGCTGTTTTTT. Protein sequence: CASSPVGYTGELFF.

The chain has TRBV7-2 and TRBJ2-5; D perhaps matches TRBD1 (6 bases). The germline V gene encodes CDR1 SGHTA and CDR2 FQGNSA. V dropped 5 bases and J dropped 5 bases, with 15 bases sitting between them. The CDR3 runs to 14 residues. The CDR3 protein is CASSPDRPGETQYF. CDR3 sequence (DNA): TGTGCCAGCAGCCCGGACAGACCGGGGGAGACCCAGTACTTC.

This clonotype turned up a few times. V and J are TRBV7-9 and TRBJ1-1, with D perhaps matching TRBD1 (6 bases). This CDR3 has 13 amino acids. Trimming removed 5 bases from V and 5 bases from J, with 12 bases in between. Germline loops: CDR1 SEHNR, CDR2 FQNEAQ (reference sequence). The CDR3 DNA follows: TGTGCCAGCAGCCTAAGACAGGAGACTGAAGCTTTCTTT. The encoded protein is CASSLRQETEAFF.

The chain recombines TRBV27 with TRBJ2-3, with D hard to call. This CDR3 contains 16 residues. Germline CDR1 and CDR2: MNHEY and SMNVEV (reference sequence). Trimming left V 6 bases short and J 0 bases short, with 16 bases between. This CDR3 reads CASSPILSVSTDTQYF. The CDR3 nucleotides read TGTGCCAGCAGCCCAATCCTTAGTGTGAGCACAGATACGCAGTATTTT.

This sequence joins TRBV10-3 and TRBJ1-2; D remains ambiguous. Deletions cut 6 bases from V and 7 bases from J, with 15 bases between. Germline V gene sequence: CDR1 ENHRY, CDR2 SYGVKD. The length of the CDR3 is 13 residues. This CDR3 is CAIRAQRVAGYTF. CDR3 bases: TGTGCCATCAGAGCGCAGAGGGTCGCTGGCTACACCTTC.